The clone carrying this T cell receptor (beta chain) has only a few counts. Its antigen is not identified. TCRdb redid the calling of the RT-PCR reads with MiXCR, one entry per CDR3 protein. The sample includes 150,000 or so distinct CDR3 sequences, about 10% of them seen just once. This specimen belongs to a study of response to subunit inactivated influenza vaccine. Notes on the study in general: Authors suggested each seasonal flu vaccination may recruit only limited numbers of new T cells.

The CDR3 is 15 residues long. With 3 bases removed from V and 2 bases from J, the gap between germline ends came to 14 bases. In germline, CDR1 is MGHRA, CDR2 YSYEKL. The J gene is TRBJ2-7, the V gene TRBV4-1; perhaps D is TRBD1 or TRBD2 (5 bases each). This TCR came from a man between 50 and 75 years old who received an inactivated influenza vaccine. Sequenced here: CD8+ T cells sorted from PBMCs, sampled approximately 25 months after vaccination. CDR3 sequence reads: CASSQLRDGTYEQYF. CDR3 DNA: TGCGCCAGCAGCCAGCTCCGGGACGGAACCTACGAGCAGTACTTC.